The 32 T cell receptor beta chains presented below share a single source sample, sequenced in a study of response to subunit inactivated influenza vaccine. TCRdb fed the RT-PCR reads into MiXCR, producing one record per CDR3 protein. The table shows around 650,000 distinct CDR3 sequences, with more than 15% occurring only once. Material: PBMCs from blood, obtained about 11 days after vaccination. These receptors all come from a man aged 50 to 60 who received an inactivated influenza vaccine.

For this clonotype: An end of the junction does not agree with germline; a read error may underlie this. V is TRBV27 and J is TRBJ2-7, with 10 bases matching TRBD1. The CDR3 sequence is 15 residues long. Germline assignment: CDR1 MNHEY and CDR2 SMNVEV (reference sequence). The CDR3 loop is CASSISGTGVREQYF. DNA for the CDR3: TGTGCCAGCAGTATATCCGGGACAGGGGTTCGCGAGCAGTACTTC.

J is TRBJ2-5 and V is TRBV10-3, with TRBD2 identical over 10 bases. V was pared by 0 bases and J by 2 bases, with 9 bases of the junction left unmatched. The CDR3 loop spans 18 amino acids. CDR1 and CDR2 (germline): ENHRY, SYGVKD. CDR3 nucleotides: TGTGCCATCAGTGAGTCGGCTAGCGGGAGTCCCTTACAAGAGACCCAGTACTTC. This sequence encodes CAISESASGSPLQETQYF.

This clonotype showed up just a few times. The CDR3 coding sequence is TGTGCCAGCAGCTTAGACCAGGGAGTAAACTCCTACGAGCAGTACTTC. It yields the protein CASSLDQGVNSYEQYF. J is TRBJ2-7 and V is TRBV7-6; perhaps D is TRBD1 or TRBD2 (5 bases each). The V end was cut by 1 base, the J end by 0 bases, with 13 bases between. The germline V gene has CDR1 SGHVS and CDR2 FNYEAQ. This CDR3 has 16 residues. Full variable domain (rest looked up from reference TRBV7-6 and TRBJ2-7): GAGVSQSPRYKVTKRGQDVALRCDPISGHVSLYWYRQALGQGPEFLTYFNYEAQQDKSGLPNDRFSAERPEGSISTLTIQRTEQRDSAMYRCASSLDQGVNSYEQYFGPGTRLTVT.

This clonotype was seen more than once but under ten times. The rearrangement links TRBV11-1 to TRBJ2-1; D gene ambiguous. Germline V CDR1 and CDR2: SGHAT, FQDESV (reference sequence). Trimming took 4 bases from V and 0 from J, leaving 22 bases between them. This CDR3 has 19 residues. The DNA for the CDR3 is TGTGCCAGCAGCTCATTTTTACCCGTGGCGCGTAGCTCCTACAATGAGCAGTTCTTC. It translates to CASSSFLPVARSSYNEQFF.

The chain uses TRBV7-8 and TRBJ2-3; D might be TRBD2 (5 bases). Trimming took off 5 bases at V and 8 bases at J, with 8 bases between the two ends. Germline V gene lookup returns CDR1 SGHVS and CDR2 FQNEAQ. The CDR3 totals 11 residues. The CDR3 protein is CASSVEGTQYF. Written as DNA, the CDR3 is TGTGCCAGCAGCGTTGAGGGTACGCAGTATTTT.

The chain recombines TRBV2 with TRBJ2-7; a weak D match, TRBD1 (6 bases). Germline CDR1 SNHLY, CDR2 FYNNEI. The CDR3 loop spans 13 amino acids. Trimming left V 9 bases short and J 0 bases short, with 12 bases between. The CDR3 sequence is CARDRFSSYEQYF. The CDR3 DNA reads as TGTGCCAGGGACAGATTTAGCTCCTACGAGCAGTACTTC.

This clonotype has more than one count but fewer than ten. This chain's CDR3 is CASRPGTSDTEAFF. The CDR3 DNA reads as TGTGCCAGCAGACCTGGGACAAGTGACACTGAAGCTTTCTTT. This chain connects TRBV12-3 or TRBV12-4 to TRBJ1-1, with D possibly matching TRBD1 (6 bases). This CDR3 has 14 residues. V lost 6 bases, J lost 3 bases, and 14 bases lay in between.

This clonotype came up a few times. This sequence joins TRBV5-5 and TRBJ1-2, with D hard to call. Germline values: CDR1 SGHKS, CDR2 YYEKEE (reference sequence). V lost 0 bases and J lost 4, with 16 bases in between. There are 16 residues in the CDR3. CDR3 coding DNA: TGTGCCAGCAGCTTGGATCCCCAGGCTAACCCCTATGGCTACACCTTC. Residues: CASSLDPQANPYGYTF.

CDR3: CASSFAPHNEQFF. The CDR3 DNA follows: TGTGCCAGCAGCTTTGCCCCACACAATGAGCAGTTCTTC. The chain uses TRBV11-2 and TRBJ2-1, with D uncertain. Per the germline V gene, CDR1 is SGHAT and CDR2 is FQNNGV. Trimming shortened V by 3 bases and J by 5 bases, and 8 bases separated the two germline ends. The CDR3 sequence is 13 residues long.

This clonotype was detected ten times or more. The chain combines TRBV12-3 or TRBV12-4 with TRBJ1-1; D perhaps matches TRBD1 (6 bases). This CDR3 comprises 14 residues. V lost 3 bases, J lost 11 bases, and 19 bases lay in between. The CDR3 region is CASSLGGRSLRAFF. The CDR3 DNA sequence: TGTGCCAGCAGTTTGGGGGGGCGTTCCCTTCGGGCTTTCTTT.

The chain employs TRBV28 and TRBJ2-1, with 7 bases fitting TRBD1. The germline V gene has CDR1 MDHEN and CDR2 SYDVKM. The CDR3 contains 14 residues. Germline trimming cut 6 bases from V and 3 bases from J; bases unmatched to any gene: 5. The CDR3 DNA reads as TGTGCCAGCAGGCCTGGACAGGACTACAATGAGCAGTTCTTC. As protein: CASRPGQDYNEQFF.

This clonotype was found many times. The gene calls are TRBV10-3 and TRBJ2-7, with 11 bases identical to TRBD2. V trimming: 11 bases; J trimming: 3 bases; junction bases outside the gene matches: 6. Germline values: CDR1 ENHRY, CDR2 SYGVKD. CDR3 length: 13 residues. CDR3: CAARGTSGYEQYF. The CDR3 DNA reads TGTGCCGCCCGTGGGACTAGCGGCTACGAGCAGTACTTC.

The V call is TRBV4-3, the J call TRBJ1-1, with D possibly matching TRBD1 (6 bases). Germline V lookup: CDR1 LGHNA, CDR2 YSLEER. The ends were cut back, 2 bases at V and 2 bases at J, with 12 bases in the middle. The CDR3 runs to 15 residues. The CDR3 DNA is TGCGCCAGCAGCCAACCAGGACAGCCAAACACTGAAGCTTTCTTT. Translation gives CASSQPGQPNTEAFF.

The chain combines TRBV11-2 with TRBJ2-3, with a tentative D call TRBD2 (5 bases). With 1 base removed from V and 6 bases from J, the gap between germline ends came to 14 bases. This CDR3 is built from 15 residues. CDR1 is SGHAT and CDR2 is FQNNGV in the germline V gene. This CDR3 reads CASSLVLTSSDTQYF. CDR3 nucleotide sequence: TGTGCCAGCAGCTTAGTTCTCACTAGTTCGGATACGCAGTATTTT.

CDR3 in DNA: TGTGCCAGCAGCAAGCTAGCGGTGGGAGAGTACAATGAGCAGTTCTTC. Translating gives CASSKLAVGEYNEQFF. This chain joins TRBV3-1 and TRBJ2-1, with 7 nucleotides matching TRBD2. Per the germline V gene, CDR1 is LGHDT and CDR2 is YNNKEL (reference sequence). J lost 4 bases, V lost 5 bases, and 11 bases had no gene match. The CDR3 is 16 residues long.

The sample holds a few counts of this clonotype. The gene calls are TRBV12-3 or TRBV12-4 and TRBJ2-7; 11 nucleotides line up with TRBD1. The CDR3 covers 14 residues. With V trimmed by 6 bases and J by 6 bases, 7 bases remained unmatched. For the CDR3, the DNA is TGTGCCAGCAGCGGGACAGGGGGATTCAGCGAGCAGTACTTC. Its translation is CASSGTGGFSEQYF.

Notes on this clonotype: One junction end disagrees with the germline gene, perhaps due to a read error. The gene calls are TRBV5-1 and TRBJ2-3; 9 bases align to TRBD2. Germline lookup yields CDR1 SGHRS and CDR2 YFSETQ. The CDR3 sequence is 15 residues long. CDR3 sequence reads: CASSLAGGPADTQYF. Written as DNA, the CDR3 is TGTGCCAGCAGCCTCGCGGGGGGGCCTGCAGATACGCAGTATTTT.

This clonotype was found many times. This chain joins TRBV5-1 and TRBJ2-2; the match to TRBD1 covers 7 bases. V was clipped by 1 base and J by 8 bases; unmatched bases: 5. CDR1 and CDR2 from the germline V gene are SGHRS and YFSETQ. The CDR3 spans 14 residues. The CDR3 DNA follows: TGCGCCAGCAGCTTGAGGGGGCGCGGAGGGGAGCTGTTTTTT. Amino acid sequence: CASSLRGRGGELFF. The full variable domain, completed using reference TRBV5-1 and TRBJ2-2, is KAGVTQTPRYLIKTRGQQVTLSCSPISGHRSVSWYQQTPGQGLQFLFEYFSETQRNKGNFPGRFSGRQFSNSRSEMNVSTLELGDSALYLCASSLRGRGGELFFGEGSRLTVL.

This clonotype was detected a few times. J is TRBJ2-7 and V is TRBV12-3 or TRBV12-4; 7 nucleotides agree with TRBD2. This CDR3 has 12 residues. After removal of 8 bases from V and 6 bases from J, the junction contained 7 bases not matched to a gene. The DNA for the CDR3 is TGTGCCAGCGGGAGGGGAGGATTCGAGCAGTACTTC. Translation: CASGRGGFEQYF.

This clonotype showed up just a few times. The rearrangement uses TRBV6-2 or TRBV6-3 and TRBJ1-1, with TRBD1 as a possible D gene (5 bases). This CDR3 contains 14 residues. The germline CDR1 and CDR2 sequences are MNHEY and SVGEGT. Between the trimmed V and J ends, which lost 3 bases and 3 bases, there was a span of 11 bases. The CDR3 sequence: CASSYEGAYTEAFF. The CDR3 DNA reads TGTGCCAGCAGTTATGAAGGGGCGTACACTGAAGCTTTCTTT.

This clonotype is a singleton in its sample. The chain joins TRBV20-1 to TRBJ2-3; 9 bases fit TRBD2. Germline CDR1 and CDR2: DFQATT and SNEGSKA (reference sequence). This CDR3 contains 15 residues. V was pared by 3 bases and J by 1 base, with 5 bases of the junction left unmatched. The DNA of the CDR3 is TGCAGTGCTAGCGGGACTAGCCCGGGCACAGATACGCAGTATTTT. Its translation: CSASGTSPGTDTQYF.

This clonotype appeared many times. This chain joins TRBV27 and TRBJ2-1, with D perhaps matching TRBD1 (5 bases). Germline lookup yields CDR1 MNHEY and CDR2 SMNVEV (reference sequence). Deletions cut 0 bases from V and 0 bases from J, with 9 bases between. The CDR3 consists of 16 residues. The chain's CDR3 is CASSLSSGPSYNEQFF. The CDR3 DNA is TGTGCCAGCAGTTTATCGTCAGGGCCCTCCTACAATGAGCAGTTCTTC.

This chain connects TRBV18 to TRBJ2-2; TRBD1 is a possible D gene (5 bases). This CDR3 is built from 16 residues. V was cut by 4 bases and J by 1 base, with 13 bases left in between. Germline V gives CDR1 KGHSH, CDR2 LQKENI. This CDR3 is CASSQSDSENTGELFF. The CDR3 DNA is TGTGCCAGCTCACAAAGTGACAGTGAGAACACCGGGGAGCTGTTTTTT.

This chain uses TRBV5-4 with TRBJ2-1; D may correspond to TRBD1 or TRBD2 (5 bases each). The length of the CDR3 is 13 residues. Trimming stripped 9 bases from V and 2 bases from J, with 12 bases between. Germline V lookup: CDR1 SGHNT, CDR2 YYREEE (reference sequence). The CDR3 nucleotides are TGTGCCATTTCGAGGGACGCCTACAATGAGCAGTTCTTC. Translated: CAISRDAYNEQFF.

This chain links TRBV20-1 with TRBJ2-5, with TRBD2 identical over 13 bases. The germline gives CDR1 DFQATT, CDR2 SNEGSKA (reference sequence). CDR3 length: 13 residues. The CDR3 spells CRAGTSGMETQYF. In DNA form, the CDR3 reads TGCAGGGCCGGGACTAGCGGGATGGAGACCCAGTACTTC.

This sequence joins TRBV7-6 and TRBJ1-1; no reliable D call. The CDR3 sequence is 13 residues long. The V gene lost 5 bases and the J gene lost 2 bases, with 9 bases spanning the gap. From germline, CDR1 is SGHVS and CDR2 FNYEAQ. CDR3 in amino acids: CASSRDDNTEAFF. The DNA for the CDR3 is TGTGCCAGCAGCAGAGACGATAACACTGAAGCTTTCTTT. Combining the CDR3 with reference TRBV7-6 and TRBJ1-1 gives the whole variable domain GAGVSQSPRYKVTKRGQDVALRCDPISGHVSLYWYRQALGQGPEFLTYFNYEAQQDKSGLPNDRFSAERPEGSISTLTIQRTEQRDSAMYRCASSRDDNTEAFFGQGTRLTVV.

The chain joins TRBV6-2 or TRBV6-3 to TRBJ1-5; D call uncertain. The CDR3 length is 15 residues. CDR1 is MNHEY and CDR2 is SVGEGT in the germline V gene. The ends were cut back, 0 bases at V and 0 bases at J, with 6 bases in the middle. CDR3 nucleotides: TGTGCCAGCAGTTACTCCAGTCATAGCAATCAGCCCCAGCATTTT. Translated, it gives CASSYSSHSNQPQHF.

This clonotype was recorded a few times. The chain combines TRBV7-2 with TRBJ1-6; D call uncertain. V was cut by 3 bases and J by 6 bases, with 15 bases left in between. Germline V gene sequence: CDR1 SGHTA, CDR2 FQGNSA. The CDR3 extends over 16 amino acids. DNA of the CDR3: TGTGCCAGCAGCTTGCACGGAATATTGTCTAATTCACCCCTCCACTTT. Its protein is CASSLHGILSNSPLHF.

To note about this clonotype: This may be a read error, as it is one base from a much larger clone. J is TRBJ2-4 and V is TRBV12-3 or TRBV12-4; D is uncertain. The CDR3 totals 15 residues. The CDR3 DNA follows: TGTGCCAGCAGTTTTTTAGGGCCGGGTTCAAACAATCAGTACTTC. It specifies CASSFLGPGSNNQYF.

This clonotype was detected only a few times. The rearrangement joins TRBV12-3 or TRBV12-4 to TRBJ2-5; TRBD2 aligns across 7 bases. The ends lost 4 bases at V and 5 bases at J; junction bases unmatched: 10. The CDR3 is 15 amino acids. CDR3 region: CASSSLGGEGETQYF. The CDR3 coding sequence is TGTGCCAGCAGTTCCTTGGGGGGGGAGGGGGAGACCCAGTACTTC.

Concerning this clonotype itself: Germline and junction disagree at one end, which may indicate a read error. The chain is built from TRBV6-5 and TRBJ2-1, with D possibly being TRBD2 (5 bases). CDR3 length: 13 amino acids. Germline CDR1 reads MNHEY; CDR2 reads SVGAGI. The chain's CDR3 is CASSYSGKGSWSF. The DNA for the CDR3 is TGTGCCAGCAGTTACTCGGGGAAAGGGAGTTGGAGCTTC.

This chain connects TRBV24-1 to TRBJ2-1; tentatively, D is TRBD2 (6 bases). CDR1 is KGHDR and CDR2 is SFDVKD in the germline V gene. V lost 4 bases and J lost 3, with 15 bases in between. The CDR3 runs to 16 residues. The CDR3 is CATSDPGRGLYNEQFF. CDR3 DNA sequence: TGTGCCACCAGTGACCCCGGACGGGGACTCTACAATGAGCAGTTCTTC.